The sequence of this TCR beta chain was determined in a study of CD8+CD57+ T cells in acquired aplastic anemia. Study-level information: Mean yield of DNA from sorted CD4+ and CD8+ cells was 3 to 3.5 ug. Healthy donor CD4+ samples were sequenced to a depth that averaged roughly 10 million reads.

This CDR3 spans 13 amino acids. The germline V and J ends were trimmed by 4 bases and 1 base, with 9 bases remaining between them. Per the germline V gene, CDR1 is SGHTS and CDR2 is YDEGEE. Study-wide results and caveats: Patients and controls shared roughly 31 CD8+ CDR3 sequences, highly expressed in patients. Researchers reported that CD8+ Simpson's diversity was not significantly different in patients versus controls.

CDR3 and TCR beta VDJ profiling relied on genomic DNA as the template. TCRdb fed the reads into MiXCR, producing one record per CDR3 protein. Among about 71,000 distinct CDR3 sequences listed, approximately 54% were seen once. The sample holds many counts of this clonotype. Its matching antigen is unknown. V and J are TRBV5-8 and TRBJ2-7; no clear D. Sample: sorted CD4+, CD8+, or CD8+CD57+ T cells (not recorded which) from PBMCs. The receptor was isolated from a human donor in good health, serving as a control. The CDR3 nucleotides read TGTGCCAGCAGCCTACAGTCTTCCTACGAGCAGTACTTC. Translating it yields CASSLQSSYEQYF.